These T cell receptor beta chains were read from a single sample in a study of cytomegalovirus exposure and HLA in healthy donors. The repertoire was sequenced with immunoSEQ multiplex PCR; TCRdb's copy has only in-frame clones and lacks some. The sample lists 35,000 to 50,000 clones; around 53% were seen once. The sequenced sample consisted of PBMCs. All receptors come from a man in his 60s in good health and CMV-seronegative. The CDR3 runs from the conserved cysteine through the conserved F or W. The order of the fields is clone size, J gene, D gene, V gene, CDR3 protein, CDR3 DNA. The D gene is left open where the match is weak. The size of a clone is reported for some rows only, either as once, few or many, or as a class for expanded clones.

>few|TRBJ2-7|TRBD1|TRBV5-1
CASSPRDRGAEQYF
TGCGCCAGCAGCCCTCGGGACAGGGGGGCCGAGCAGTACTTC
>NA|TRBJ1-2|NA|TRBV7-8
CASSLGEDGYTF
TGTGCCAGCAGCTTAGGGGAGGATGGCTACACCTTC
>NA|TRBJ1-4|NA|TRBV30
CAWSVGGGLDEKLFF
TGTGCCTGGAGCGTAGGTGGTGGGCTCGATGAAAAACTGTTTTTT
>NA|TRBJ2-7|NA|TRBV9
CASSVPGGYEQYF
TGTGCCAGCAGCGTGCCCGGGGGCTACGAGCAGTACTTC
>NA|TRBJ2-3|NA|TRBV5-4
CASSSLSPGPDTQYF
TGTGCCAGCAGCTCCCTGTCTCCTGGCCCAGATACGCAGTATTTT
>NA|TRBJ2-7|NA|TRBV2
CASTRGFVSYEQYF
TGTGCCAGCACGAGGGGGTTCGTTAGCTACGAGCAGTACTTC
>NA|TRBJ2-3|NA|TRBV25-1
CASSDPTSTDTQYF
TGTGCCAGCAGTGACCCTACCAGCACAGATACGCAGTATTTT
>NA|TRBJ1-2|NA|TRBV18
CASSPTDYYGYTF
TGTGCCAGCTCACCGACAGACTACTATGGCTACACCTTC
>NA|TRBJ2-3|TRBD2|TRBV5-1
CASSLSLAGGGEDTQYF
TGCGCCAGCAGCTTGAGCCTAGCGGGAGGGGGGGAAGATACGCAGTATTTT
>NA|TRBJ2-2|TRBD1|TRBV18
CASSLNRGVAGELFF
TGTGCCAGCTCACTCAACAGGGGAGTAGCCGGGGAGCTGTTTTTT
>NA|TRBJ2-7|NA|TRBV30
CAWRPPLRREYEQYF
TGTGCCTGGAGGCCCCCCCTAAGGAGAGAATACGAGCAGTACTTC
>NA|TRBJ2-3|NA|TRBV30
CAWSVTWAGAGDTQYF
TGTGCCTGGAGTGTAACGTGGGCTGGCGCAGGAGATACGCAGTATTTT
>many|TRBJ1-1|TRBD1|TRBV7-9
CASSSQTGVSEAFF
TGTGCCAGCAGCTCTCAGACAGGGGTCTCTGAAGCTTTCTTT
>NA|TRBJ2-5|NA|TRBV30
CAWSVRRIETQYF
TGTGCCTGGAGTGTTCGGAGAATAGAGACCCAGTACTTC
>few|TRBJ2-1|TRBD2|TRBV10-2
CASGVAGGNEQFF
TGCGCCAGCGGGGTAGCGGGTGGGAATGAGCAGTTCTTC
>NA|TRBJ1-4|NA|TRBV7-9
CASSLGPRSELFF
TGTGCCAGCAGCTTAGGCCCCCGGTCGGAACTGTTTTTT
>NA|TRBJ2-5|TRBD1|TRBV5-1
CASSLQGWYQETQYF
TGCGCCAGCAGCTTACAGGGGTGGTACCAAGAGACCCAGTACTTC
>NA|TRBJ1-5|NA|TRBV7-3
CASSFDGGSNQPQHF
TGTGCCAGCAGCTTCGACGGGGGTAGCAATCAGCCCCAGCATTTT
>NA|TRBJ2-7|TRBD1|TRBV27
CASSLTGFPSYEQYF
TGTGCCAGCAGTTTGACAGGGTTTCCCTCCTACGAGCAGTACTTC
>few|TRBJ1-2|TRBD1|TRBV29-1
CSATTGENYYGYTF
TGCAGCGCCACGACAGGGGAGAACTACTATGGCTACACCTTC
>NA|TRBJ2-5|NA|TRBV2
CASRGDFQETQYF
TGTGCCAGCAGGGGGGACTTCCAAGAGACCCAGTACTTC
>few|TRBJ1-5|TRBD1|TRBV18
CASSPTQGASNQPQHF
TGTGCCAGCTCACCCACCCAGGGGGCTAGCAATCAGCCCCAGCATTTT
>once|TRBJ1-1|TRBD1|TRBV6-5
CASSGQTGGRWKAFF
TGTGCCAGCAGTGGGCAGACAGGGGGGCGCTGGAAAGCTTTCTTT
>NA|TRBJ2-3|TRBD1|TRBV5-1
CASSSPGQTITDTQYF
TGCGCCAGCAGCTCCCCGGGACAGACGATCACAGATACGCAGTATTTT
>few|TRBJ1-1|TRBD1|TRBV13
CASSFGQDTEAFF
TGTGCCAGCAGCTTTGGACAGGACACTGAAGCTTTCTTT
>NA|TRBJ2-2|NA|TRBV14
CASSQVRGMTGELFF
TGTGCCAGCAGCCAAGTTCGGGGGATGACCGGGGAGCTGTTTTTT
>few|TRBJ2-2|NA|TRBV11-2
CASSVGRGTGELFF
TGTGCCAGCAGCGTCGGTCGGGGCACCGGGGAGCTGTTTTTT
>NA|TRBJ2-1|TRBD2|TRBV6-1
CASSETSGRAREQFF
TGTGCCAGCAGCGAGACTAGCGGGAGGGCCCGTGAGCAGTTCTTC
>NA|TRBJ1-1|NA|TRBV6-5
CASSYLGRKAFF
TGTGCCAGCAGTTACCTGGGCAGGAAAGCTTTCTTT
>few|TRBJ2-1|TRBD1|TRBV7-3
CASSPDRGNYNEQFF
TGTGCCAGCAGCCCCGACAGGGGAAACTACAATGAGCAGTTCTTC
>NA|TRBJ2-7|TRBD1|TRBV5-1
CASSYRQGAYEQYF
TGCGCCAGCAGCTATCGACAGGGGGCCTACGAGCAGTACTTC
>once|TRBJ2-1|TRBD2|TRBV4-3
CASSQDPAGTTYNEQFF
TGCGCCAGCAGCCAAGACCCAGCGGGAACCACCTACAATGAGCAGTTCTTC